This T cell receptor (beta chain) was observed in a study of OX40 agonist ivuxolimab in advanced cancers. Sequencing was performed with immunoSEQ multiplex PCR; in TCRdb, only in-frame clones are kept and a portion is missing. The table shows some 49,000 clones, with around 85% occurring only once. This sample comprised CD4+ or CD8+ T cells sorted from blood, obtained in a trial of the OX40 agonist ivuxolimab. This clonotype was obtained from an adult with an advanced solid tumor such as melanoma, head and neck, liver or kidney cancer.

CDR3 protein: CASSPTGFNEQYF. The CDR3 DNA follows: TGTGCCAGCAGCCCGACAGGGTTCAACGAGCAGTACTTC. The V gene is TRBV27, the J gene TRBJ2-7; the match to TRBD1 covers 7 bases. The CDR3 is 13 amino acids. CDR1 MNHEY and CDR2 SMNVEV come from the germline V gene (reference sequence). Trimming at V came to 6 bases and at J to 5 bases, leaving 7 bases not matched to a gene.